These T cell receptor beta chains were read from a single sample in a study of identical twins. TCRdb recomputed calls from the 5' RACE reads with MiXCR, one row per CDR3 protein. The top ten hold 4% to 5.5% of the sample, which has roughly 750,000 distinct CDR3 sequences, 20% to 25% seen once. These data are also associated with another study on T cells expressing NK-cell markers.

The sequenced sample was PBMCs. All receptors come from a woman younger than 35 in good health. CDR3s include the opening cysteine and the closing phenylalanine or tryptophan. Each record gives: D gene, clone size, V gene, J gene, CDR3 protein, CDR3 DNA. A D gene is named only where the DNA matches it firmly. The size entry is marked missing in some rows and otherwise reads once, few, many or a size class.

>TRBD1|NA|TRBV20-1|TRBJ2-1
CSASPGARGREQFF
TGCAGTGCTAGCCCAGGGGCGAGGGGGCGGGAGCAGTTCTTC
>TRBD1|few|TRBV9|TRBJ1-1
CASSVSGGTAMNTEAFF
TGTGCCAGCAGCGTATCAGGCGGGACAGCAATGAACACTGAAGCTTTCTTT
>NA|many|TRBV29-1|TRBJ2-1
CSAPKRYNEQFF
TGCAGCGCCCCGAAGCGTTACAATGAGCAGTTCTTC
>NA|NA|TRBV6-5|TRBJ2-4
CASRGSTHIQYF
TGTGCCAGCAGGGGATCCACCCACATTCAGTACTTC
>NA|NA|TRBV5-4|TRBJ2-2
CASSSSGSGHPSNTGELFF
TGTGCCAGCAGCTCCTCTGGGTCGGGACATCCTTCGAACACCGGGGAGCTGTTTTTT
>TRBD2|NA|TRBV9|TRBJ2-1
CASSATSGVLAGEQFF
TGTGCCAGCAGCGCGACGAGCGGGGTCCTAGCCGGTGAGCAGTTCTTC
>TRBD2|few|TRBV20-1|TRBJ2-1
CCARVLRLAVTYNEQFF
TGCTGTGCTAGAGTCCTACGACTAGCGGTGACATACAATGAGCAGTTCTTC
>TRBD2|NA|TRBV5-6|TRBJ2-3
CASSYLAGGSTDTQYF
TGTGCCAGCAGCTACCTAGCGGGAGGTAGCACAGATACGCAGTATTTT
>NA|NA|TRBV4-3|TRBJ1-2
CASSQDFSGPRGYTF
TGCGCCAGCAGCCAAGATTTCTCAGGGCCTCGAGGCTACACCTTC
>NA|few|TRBV14|TRBJ2-3
CASSQAPALIGDTQYF
TGTGCCAGCAGCCAAGCTCCCGCCCTGATTGGGGATACGCAGTATTTT
>NA|NA|TRBV7-2|TRBJ2-5
CASSLTGGSLGGTQYF
TGTGCCAGCAGCTTAACGGGTGGTAGCCTTGGGGGGACCCAGTACTTC
>TRBD2|NA|TRBV5-1|TRBJ2-1
CASSLSPSGSENEQFF
TGCGCCAGCAGCTTGTCCCCTAGCGGGAGTGAGAATGAGCAGTTCTTC
>NA|many|TRBV29-1|TRBJ2-3
CSVHHLTDTQYF
TGCAGCGTGCATCATCTCACAGATACGCAGTATTTT
>NA|NA|TRBV4-1|TRBJ2-5
CASSQEVRPGTQYF
TGCGCCAGCAGCCAAGAAGTGAGGCCGGGGACCCAGTACTTC
>NA|NA|TRBV30|TRBJ2-3
CAWSLGLVPDTQYF
TGTGCCTGGAGTTTAGGCCTAGTCCCAGATACGCAGTATTTT
>TRBD1|few|TRBV29-1|TRBJ2-3
CSVDRDRNTDTQYF
TGCAGCGTTGATCGGGACAGAAACACAGATACGCAGTATTTT
>NA|few|TRBV12-5|TRBJ2-7
CASALRGTLDEQYF
TGTGCTAGTGCCCTCCGGGGGACGTTGGACGAGCAGTACTTC
>NA|many|TRBV29-1|TRBJ1-1
CSVDGNTEAFF
TGCAGCGTTGACGGGAACACTGAAGCTTTCTTT
>NA|NA|TRBV3-1|TRBJ2-7
CASSQPGRDEQYF
TGTGCCAGCAGCCAACCGGGACGGGACGAGCAGTACTTC
>NA|NA|TRBV9|TRBJ1-3
CASSVAWGSGNTIYF
TGTGCCAGCAGCGTAGCTTGGGGATCCGGAAACACCATATATTTT
>NA|many|TRBV6-5|TRBJ2-7
CASSYSSGEQYF
TGTGCCAGCTCATACTCATCGGGGGAGCAGTACTTC
>NA|few|TRBV12-3/TRBV12-4|TRBJ2-3
CASRPEGGTDTQYF
TGTGCCAGCAGGCCGGAGGGCGGGACAGATACGCAGTATTTT
>NA|few|TRBV20-1|TRBJ1-1
CSARETVVWPVTEAFF
TGCAGTGCTAGGGAGACAGTTGTCTGGCCGGTCACTGAAGCTTTCTTT
>NA|once|TRBV21-1|TRBJ2-1
CASSPGVRLAVYNEQFF
TGTGCCAGCAGCCCCGGTGTACGACTAGCGGTTTACAATGAGCAGTTCTTC
>NA|NA|TRBV24-1|TRBJ2-1
CATSGLTASSYNEQFF
TGTGCCACCAGTGGTCTGACTGCGAGCTCCTACAATGAGCAGTTCTTC
>NA|NA|TRBV6-5|TRBJ1-2
CASSYEGETGYTF
TGTGCCAGCAGTTACGAAGGCGAGACTGGCTACACCTTC
>NA|NA|TRBV9|TRBJ1-6
CASSETVYNSPLHF
TGTGCCAGCAGCGAGACGGTCTATAATTCACCCCTCCACTTT
>NA|NA|TRBV12-3/TRBV12-4|TRBJ2-7
CASGYNRDPYF
TGTGCCAGCGGGTACAACCGGGACCCCTACTTC
>NA|NA|TRBV11-3|TRBJ2-3
CASSFRIRTDTQYF
TGTGCCAGCAGCTTCAGGATTAGAACAGATACGCAGTATTTT
>NA|few|TRBV7-6|TRBJ2-2
CASSHETGNTGELFF
TGTGCCAGCAGCCATGAGACAGGGAACACCGGGGAGCTGTTTTTT
>NA|NA|TRBV27|TRBJ2-7
CASSPLKGGSSYEQYF
TGTGCCAGCAGTCCCCTCAAGGGTGGCAGCTCCTACGAGCAGTACTTC
>NA|few|TRBV29-1|TRBJ1-1
CSVLGLSTEAFF
TGCAGCGTCCTGGGACTGAGCACTGAAGCTTTCTTT
>NA|many|TRBV12-3/TRBV12-4|TRBJ1-4
CASSLSGINEKLFF
TGTGCCAGCAGTTTATCGGGGATCAATGAAAAACTGTTTTTT
>NA|few|TRBV6-1|TRBJ1-2
CASRVKPQIYGYTF
TGTGCCAGCAGAGTTAAACCCCAGATTTATGGCTACACCTTC
>NA|few|TRBV20-1|TRBJ1-2
CSARDLAPNKNYGYTF
TGCAGTGCTAGAGATTTGGCACCCAATAAAAACTATGGCTACACCTTC
>NA|many|TRBV27|TRBJ1-5
CASSPYGGNQPQHF
TGTGCCAGCAGTCCGTACGGGGGTAATCAGCCCCAGCATTTT
>NA|few|TRBV12-3/TRBV12-4|TRBJ2-1
CASRRLGNEQFF
TGTGCCAGCAGAAGACTGGGCAATGAGCAGTTCTTC
>NA|few|TRBV6-5|TRBJ2-3
CASRKAYSQYF
TGTGCCAGCAGAAAAGCATACTCGCAGTATTTT
>NA|few|TRBV12-3/TRBV12-4|TRBJ2-6
CASCCSEESGANVLTF
TGTGCCAGCTGCTGCTCGGAAGAATCTGGGGCCAACGTCCTGACTTTC
>NA|NA|TRBV20-1|TRBJ2-3
CSTSFPGTDTQYF
TGCAGTACCTCGTTTCCAGGGACAGATACGCAGTATTTT
>NA|many|TRBV20-1|TRBJ2-3
CSANPLTDTQYF
TGCAGTGCTAACCCCTTGACAGATACGCAGTATTTT
>NA|NA|TRBV5-5|TRBJ2-7
CASSLVAARGEQYF
TGTGCCAGCAGCTTGGTGGCGGCCCGGGGAGAGCAGTACTTC
>TRBD1|NA|TRBV27|TRBJ2-1
CASSSRGQGHNEQFF
TGTGCCAGCAGTTCCCGGGGACAGGGCCACAATGAGCAGTTCTTC
>TRBD1|many|TRBV11-2|TRBJ2-5
CASSLMGAGGLQETQYF
TGTGCCAGCAGCTTGATGGGGGCAGGGGGTCTCCAAGAGACCCAGTACTTC
>NA|few|TRBV10-3|TRBJ2-3
CAISSRDTDTQYF
TGTGCCATCAGTTCCAGGGATACAGATACGCAGTATTTT
>NA|NA|TRBV12-3/TRBV12-4|TRBJ2-3
CASTDRNTDTQYF
TGTGCCAGCACGGACAGAAACACAGATACGCAGTATTTT
>TRBD1|many|TRBV20-1|TRBJ1-1
CSAFTGEETEAFF
TGCAGTGCTTTTACAGGGGAGGAGACTGAAGCTTTCTTT
>NA|NA|TRBV5-1|TRBJ1-2
CASSLDGASFDGYTF
TGCGCCAGCAGCTTGGACGGGGCATCTTTCGATGGCTACACCTTC
>NA|few|TRBV9|TRBJ1-2
CASSVGGHGYTF
TGTGCCAGCAGCGTAGGAGGTCACGGCTACACCTTC
>NA|many|TRBV6-6|TRBJ2-3
CASTDGAQYF
TGTGCCAGCACCGATGGTGCGCAGTATTTT
>NA|many|TRBV6-1|TRBJ1-5
CASRRGAYSNQPQHF
TGTGCCAGCAGACGGGGGGCCTATAGCAATCAGCCCCAGCATTTT
>NA|NA|TRBV6-5|TRBJ2-5
CASSYSHIRGGTQYF
TGTGCCAGCAGTTACTCTCATATACGCGGCGGGACCCAGTACTTC
>TRBD2|NA|TRBV5-1|TRBJ2-2
CASSFIWAGDKTGELFF
TGCGCCAGCAGCTTCATCTGGGCGGGAGATAAGACCGGGGAGCTGTTTTTT
>TRBD1|NA|TRBV7-6|TRBJ2-7
CASSLGVPPGTGVPEQYF
TGTGCCAGCAGCTTAGGGGTCCCCCCCGGGACAGGGGTGCCCGAGCAGTACTTC
>NA|few|TRBV7-2|TRBJ1-1
CASSLDRVAEAFF
TGTGCCAGCAGCTTAGACAGGGTAGCTGAAGCTTTCTTT